Only a few counts were recorded for the clone carrying this T cell receptor (beta chain). Its antigen is not known. These data come from a study of blood T cells in healthy people across ages. Background on the study: Template switching recovered approximately one barcoded beta molecule for every two T cells.

It was with a sample-barcoded 5' primer and a J-beta primer mix that a second PCR of roughly 7 to 12 cycles was run. Every cDNA molecule bore a tag from a template-switch adaptor containing 12 random nucleotides. TCRdb reprocessed the 5' RACE reads with MiXCR, giving one entry per CDR3 protein. The sample yields roughly 1,500,000 distinct CDR3 sequences, 42% seen once. Study-level findings and limits: Researchers deemed the diversity estimates from one million T cells underestimates. The study could not conclusively compare naive and antigen-experienced cells, given its unsorted PBMCs.

V was shortened by 5 bases and J by 6 bases, with 11 bases between the two germline ends. The V gene's germline CDR1 is SGHTA and CDR2 FQGTGA. The length of the CDR3 is 13 residues. The chain is built from TRBV7-3 and TRBJ2-1; D unresolved. Sequenced material: blood. The TCR originated in a woman under 30 in good health. CDR3 bases: TGTGCCAGCAGCGGCCCTCCCGCCAATGAGCAGTTCTTC. This sequence encodes CASSGPPANEQFF.